This entry lists 23 T cell receptor beta chains sequenced from one sample in a study of blood T cell repertoires in COVID-19. The table came from immunoSEQ multiplex PCR; TCRdb's copy has only in-frame clones and leaves some out. Of around 130,000 clones in the sample, around 85% were seen once. The sequencing input was peripheral blood. The receptors derive from a human donor in a cohort sampled during active COVID-19.

The rearrangement links TRBV5-5 to TRBJ2-7; D gene unclear. Per germline, CDR1 SGHKS and CDR2 YYEKEE (reference sequence). The ends were cut back, 0 bases at V and 2 bases at J, with 15 bases in the middle. CDR3 length: 16 amino acids. The CDR3 sequence is CASSLEVGYSTYEQYV. The DNA for the CDR3 is TGTGCCAGCAGCTTGGAGGTAGGTTATAGCACCTACGAGCAGTACGTC.

The chain is built from TRBV10-1 and TRBJ1-5; maybe TRBD1 (5 bases). CDR1 WNHNN and CDR2 SYGVQD come from the germline V gene (reference sequence). This CDR3 contains 17 residues. V lost 3 bases and J lost 2, with 17 bases in between. The CDR3 reads CASSDLRLGARNQPQHF. DNA for the CDR3: TGCGCCAGCAGTGACCTCCGATTAGGGGCCCGCAATCAGCCCCAGCATTTT.

The V gene is TRBV6-2 or TRBV6-3, the J gene TRBJ2-5; 8 bases are a match to TRBD1. Trimming at V came to 2 bases and at J to 1 base, leaving 9 bases not matched to a gene. The CDR3 is 17 residues long. From germline, CDR1 is MNHEY and CDR2 SVGEGT. CDR3 sequence (DNA): TGTGCCAGCAGTTACGATCCGGACAGGGAAGGCCAAGAGACCCAGTACTTC. It yields the protein CASSYDPDREGQETQYF.

The chain carries TRBV5-5 and TRBJ2-7; weak D call: TRBD2 (5 bases). The germline gives CDR1 SGHKS, CDR2 YYEKEE (reference sequence). This CDR3 spans 11 amino acids. The CDR3 is CASSGELVSEV. In DNA form, the CDR3 reads TGTGCCAGCAGCGGGGAACTAGTCTCCGAAGTC.

This rearrangement joins TRBV7-9 to TRBJ1-1, with 7 bases identical to TRBD1. V gave up 6 bases and J gave up 7 bases; unmatched junction bases: 5. CDR1 is SEHNR, CDR2 FQNEAQ, per germline (reference sequence). CDR3 length: 12 residues. The CDR3 loop reads CASRPWDSEAFF. CDR3 DNA sequence: TGTGCCAGCAGACCATGGGACAGTGAAGCTTTCTTT.

The V gene is TRBV3-1 (or the pseudogene TRBV3-2), the J gene TRBJ1-1; 7 nucleotides match TRBD1. V dropped 4 bases and J dropped 4; count of bases not matched to a gene: 9. Per the germline V gene, CDR1 is LGHDT and CDR2 is YNNKEL (reference sequence). The CDR3 runs to 15 residues. This CDR3 reads CASSLRQGATTEAFF. The DNA of the CDR3 is TGTGCCAGCAGCCTCCGACAGGGAGCGACCACTGAAGCTTTCTTT.

The gene calls are TRBV5-1 and TRBJ1-2; D gene uncertain. Looked up from germline, CDR1 is SGHRS and CDR2 is YFSETQ. The CDR3 runs to 13 residues. The ends were cut back, 0 bases at V and 5 bases at J, with 8 bases in the middle. The CDR3 sequence: CASSLAQDYGYTF. In nucleotides, the CDR3 is TGCGCCAGCAGCTTGGCCCAGGATTATGGCTACACCTTC.

The chain employs TRBV27 and TRBJ2-1; D remains ambiguous. Deletions cut 3 bases from V and 10 bases from J, with 16 bases between. This CDR3 is built from 14 residues. The germline CDR1 and CDR2 sequences are MNHEY and SMNVEV (reference sequence). The CDR3 DNA reads TGTGCCAGCAGTTTCATTCCAGACAATGTAGAGCAGTTCTTC. Translated, it gives CASSFIPDNVEQFF.

The J gene is TRBJ2-4, the V gene TRBV15; D call uncertain. The CDR3 has 13 amino acids. Germline CDR1 LNHNV, CDR2 YYDKDF (reference sequence). Trimming took 3 bases from V and 7 from J, leaving 10 bases between them. The DNA for the CDR3 is TGTGCCACCAGCAGGTCGGTCGAGAACATTCAGTACTTC. Protein product: CATSRSVENIQYF.

The J gene is TRBJ2-2, the V gene TRBV18; 8 nucleotides match TRBD2. The V gene end was trimmed by 8 bases and the J gene end by 1 base; junction bases not matched to a gene: 6. The germline gives CDR1 KGHSH, CDR2 LQKENI. The CDR3 has 15 residues. CDR3 sequence: CASLSSGGNTGELFF. The DNA of the CDR3 is TGTGCCAGCCTGTCGAGCGGGGGGAACACCGGGGAGCTGTTTTTT.

In DNA, the CDR3 is TGTGCCAGCATAGATGCCGGGGGACACAATGAGCAGTTCTTC. As protein: CASIDAGGHNEQFF. The chain combines TRBV13 with TRBJ2-1, with D possibly being TRBD2 (6 bases). CDR3 length equals 14 residues. The germline V gene encodes CDR1 PRHDT and CDR2 FYEKMQ (reference sequence). V was cut by 7 bases and J by 5 bases, with 15 bases left in between.

For the CDR3, the DNA is TGTGCCAGCAGCTTAGCCCAGACAGGGGGCGCTTTCTTT. Its translation: CASSLAQTGGAFF. The rearrangement uses TRBV7-2 and TRBJ1-1, with 10 bases fitting TRBD1. The V and J ends lost 0 bases and 11 bases, in that order; junction bases with no gene match: 3. This CDR3 spans 13 amino acids. CDR1 is SGHTA and CDR2 is FQGNSA in the germline V gene.

The V gene is TRBV6-2 or TRBV6-3, the J gene TRBJ1-1; no clear D gene. The V end was cut by 0 bases, the J end by 6 bases, with 8 bases between. The V gene's germline CDR1 is MNHEY and CDR2 SVGEGT. The CDR3 contains 13 residues. In nucleotides, the CDR3 is TGTGCCAGCAGTTACTCGCGAGGGTCTGAAGCTTTCTTT. Its protein is CASSYSRGSEAFF.

The J gene is TRBJ2-3, the V gene TRBV9, with D possibly matching TRBD2 (6 bases). With 3 bases removed from V and 5 bases from J, the gap between germline ends came to 16 bases. Per germline, CDR1 SGDLS and CDR2 YYNGEE. The CDR3 runs 15 residues. The CDR3 DNA follows: TGTGCCAGCAGCGACCCCGGGACTGGTGGAGATACGCAGTATTTT. Protein: CASSDPGTGGDTQYF.

V and J are TRBV10-3 and TRBJ2-1, with TRBD2 matching over 7 bases. J gave up 8 bases and V 6 bases, and 4 bases lay outside the gene matches. CDR1 is ENHRY, CDR2 SYGVKD, per germline. The CDR3 totals 12 residues. The CDR3 nucleotides read TGTGCCATCAGCGTTACTAGCGATGAGCAGTTCTTC. Translated: CAISVTSDEQFF.

The chain links TRBV10-3 to TRBJ1-1; 8 nucleotides match TRBD1. V was pared by 4 bases and J by 1 base, with 5 bases of the junction left unmatched. The CDR3 runs 15 residues. Germline V gene lookup returns CDR1 ENHRY and CDR2 SYGVKD. CDR3 nucleotide sequence: TGTGCCATCAGTGCGAGGGGGACAGGGAACACTGAAGCTTTCTTT. This sequence encodes CAISARGTGNTEAFF.

The chain uses TRBV27 and TRBJ1-6; a possible D gene is TRBD1 (5 bases). This CDR3 is 14 amino acids long. Germline-derived CDR1 and CDR2 are MNHEY and SMNVEV (reference sequence). Trimming cost V 6 bases and J 7 bases, with 13 bases left between them. CDR3 coding DNA: TGTGCCAGCAGAGTACAGACAGCGAATTCACCCCTCCACTTT. Its protein is CASRVQTANSPLHF.

The chain carries TRBV25-1 and TRBJ2-1; TRBD2 might be the D (5 bases). V was pared by 3 bases and J by 14 bases, with 11 bases between. The CDR3 is made up of 11 amino acids. From germline, CDR1 is MGHDK and CDR2 SYGVNS. The CDR3 reads CASSDGVGKFF. The CDR3 DNA reads as TGTGCCAGCAGTGACGGGGTCGGGAAGTTCTTC.

This rearrangement joins TRBV6-5 to TRBJ1-5; 9 bases agree with TRBD1. CDR1 is MNHEY, CDR2 SVGAGI, per germline. The V and J ends lost 6 bases and 6 bases, in that order; junction bases with no gene match: 9. This CDR3 region has 15 residues. CDR3 region: CASSRGQGTGQPQHF. In nucleotides, the CDR3 is TGTGCCAGCAGCCGTGGACAGGGGACGGGTCAGCCCCAGCATTTT.

This clone was seen once. The V gene is TRBV7-2, the J gene TRBJ2-7; TRBD1 agrees at 10 bases. There are 15 residues in the CDR3. The V segment lost 6 bases and the J segment 0 bases; nucleotides outside the gene matches: 5. Germline V gene data show CDR1 as SGHTA and CDR2 as FQGNSA. CDR3 amino acids: CASRLGQGSSYEQYF. CDR3 in DNA: TGTGCCAGCAGATTGGGACAGGGGAGCTCCTACGAGCAGTACTTC.

This sequence joins TRBV19 and TRBJ1-6; 8 bases are a match to TRBD1. Germline CDR1 is LNHDA and CDR2 is SQIVND (reference sequence). CDR3 length: 15 residues. V shed 7 bases, J shed 7 bases, and the junction held 9 bases outside the gene matches. CDR3 region: CASMMDRAGNSPLHF. The CDR3, as DNA: TGTGCCAGTATGATGGACAGGGCCGGGAATTCACCCCTCCACTTT.

The rearrangement links TRBV6-5 to TRBJ1-1; possible D gene TRBD1, 5 bases. There are 15 residues in the CDR3. The V and J ends lost 5 bases and 1 base respectively, with 14 bases between them. Germline V gene lookup returns CDR1 MNHEY and CDR2 SVGAGI. The CDR3 nucleotides read TGTGCCAGCAGTCATCCCCGGGGGGAGAACACTGAAGCTTTCTTT. It encodes CASSHPRGENTEAFF.

For the CDR3, the DNA is TGTGCCAGCAGCTTAGCCCGGGGCTCCTACAATGAGCAGTTCTTC. Encoded protein: CASSLARGSYNEQFF. The chain couples TRBV7-2 to TRBJ2-1, with D maybe TRBD2 (5 bases). Germline CDR1 and CDR2: SGHTA and FQGNSA. The CDR3 extends over 15 amino acids. V was clipped by 0 bases and J by 0 bases, with 6 bases between them.